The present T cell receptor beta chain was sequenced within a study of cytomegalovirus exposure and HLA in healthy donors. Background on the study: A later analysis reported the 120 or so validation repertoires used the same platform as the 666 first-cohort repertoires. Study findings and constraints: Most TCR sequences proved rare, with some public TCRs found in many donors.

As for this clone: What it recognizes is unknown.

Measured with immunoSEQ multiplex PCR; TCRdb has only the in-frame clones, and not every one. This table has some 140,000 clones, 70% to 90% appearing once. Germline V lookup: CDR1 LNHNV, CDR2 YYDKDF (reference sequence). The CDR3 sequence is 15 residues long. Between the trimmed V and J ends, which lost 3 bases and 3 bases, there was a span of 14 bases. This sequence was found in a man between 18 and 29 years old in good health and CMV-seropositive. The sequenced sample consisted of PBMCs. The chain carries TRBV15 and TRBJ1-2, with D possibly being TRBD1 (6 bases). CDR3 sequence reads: CATSSPQGGDYGYTF. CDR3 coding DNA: TGTGCCACCAGCAGTCCCCAAGGGGGGGACTATGGCTACACCTTC.